A selection of T cell receptor beta chains follows, all from one sample in a study of blood T cell repertoires in COVID-19. Repertoires were generated with immunoSEQ multiplex PCR, while TCRdb's copy carries only in-frame clones and drops some. The table lists roughly 330,000 clones, 86% of them singletons. The sequenced sample was PBMCs or T cells enriched from blood (not recorded which). These TCRs come from a young woman who had recovered from COVID-19. CDR3s include the opening cysteine and the closing phenylalanine or tryptophan. The order of the fields is CDR3 protein, CDR3 DNA, CDR3 length, clone size, V gene, J gene, D gene. A D gene is named only where the DNA matches it firmly. The listing skips clone size in some rows; elsewhere it reads once, few, many or a size class.

CDR3 protein: CASSPGTEGVEETQYF; CDR3 DNA: TGCGCCAGCAGCCCCGGGACAGAGGGGGTCGAAGAGACCCAGTACTTC; CDR3 length: 16; clone size: .; V gene: TRBV5-1; J gene: TRBJ2-5; D gene: TRBD1
CDR3 protein: CAWSVSGGTSEQFF; CDR3 DNA: TGTGCCTGGAGTGTTAGCGGGGGGACGAGTGAGCAGTTCTTC; CDR3 length: 14; clone size: .; V gene: TRBV30; J gene: TRBJ2-1; D gene: TRBD2
CDR3 protein: CASSQVMRQPQHF; CDR3 DNA: TGCGCCAGCAGCCAAGTGATGAGGCAGCCCCAGCATTTT; CDR3 length: 13; clone size: once; V gene: TRBV4-1; J gene: TRBJ1-5; D gene: .
CDR3 protein: CASSLDSSYNEQFF; CDR3 DNA: TGTGCCAGCAGCCTGGACAGCTCCTACAATGAGCAGTTCTTC; CDR3 length: 14; clone size: .; V gene: TRBV7-3; J gene: TRBJ2-1; D gene: .
CDR3 protein: CASSVGQGSNEQYF; CDR3 DNA: TGTGCCAGCAGCGTCGGACAGGGAAGCAACGAGCAGTACTTC; CDR3 length: 14; clone size: .; V gene: TRBV9; J gene: TRBJ2-7; D gene: TRBD1
CDR3 protein: CASSWPQTGEDYNEQFF; CDR3 DNA: TGTGCCAGCAGCTGGCCACAGACAGGGGAGGACTACAATGAGCAGTTCTTC; CDR3 length: 17; clone size: .; V gene: TRBV7-8; J gene: TRBJ2-1; D gene: TRBD1
CDR3 protein: CATSRNREVGTEAFF; CDR3 DNA: TGTGCCACCAGCAGGAACAGGGAAGTAGGGACTGAAGCTTTCTTT; CDR3 length: 15; clone size: .; V gene: TRBV15; J gene: TRBJ1-1; D gene: .
CDR3 protein: CASRLSGGLSTDTQYF; CDR3 DNA: TGCGCCAGCAGATTGAGCGGGGGCCTTAGCACAGATACGCAGTATTTT; CDR3 length: 16; clone size: .; V gene: TRBV5-1; J gene: TRBJ2-3; D gene: TRBD2
CDR3 protein: CASSVTGTGELFF; CDR3 DNA: TGTGCCAGCAGCGTAACAGGGACCGGGGAGCTGTTTTTT; CDR3 length: 13; clone size: .; V gene: TRBV9; J gene: TRBJ2-2; D gene: .
CDR3 protein: CATRGTVYGYTF; CDR3 DNA: TGTGCCACCAGAGGGACAGTCTATGGCTACACCTTC; CDR3 length: 12; clone size: .; V gene: TRBV28; J gene: TRBJ1-2; D gene: TRBD1
CDR3 protein: CASSSDRAGNTIYF; CDR3 DNA: TGTGCCAGCAGTTCGGACAGGGCTGGAAACACCATATATTTT; CDR3 length: 14; clone size: .; V gene: TRBV6-5; J gene: TRBJ1-3; D gene: TRBD1
CDR3 protein: CASSSASGHTDTQYF; CDR3 DNA: TGTGCCAGCAGTTCGGCTAGCGGACACACAGATACGCAGTATTTT; CDR3 length: 15; clone size: .; V gene: TRBV6-5; J gene: TRBJ2-3; D gene: TRBD2
CDR3 protein: CASSQDTYSNQPQHF; CDR3 DNA: TGCGCCAGCAGCCAAGATACCTATAGCAATCAGCCCCAGCATTTT; CDR3 length: 15; clone size: .; V gene: TRBV4-1; J gene: TRBJ1-5; D gene: .
CDR3 protein: CASSSRTGSGSPLHF; CDR3 DNA: TGTGCCAGCAGCTCCCGGACAGGGTCGGGTTCACCCCTCCACTTT; CDR3 length: 15; clone size: .; V gene: TRBV5-4; J gene: TRBJ1-6; D gene: TRBD1